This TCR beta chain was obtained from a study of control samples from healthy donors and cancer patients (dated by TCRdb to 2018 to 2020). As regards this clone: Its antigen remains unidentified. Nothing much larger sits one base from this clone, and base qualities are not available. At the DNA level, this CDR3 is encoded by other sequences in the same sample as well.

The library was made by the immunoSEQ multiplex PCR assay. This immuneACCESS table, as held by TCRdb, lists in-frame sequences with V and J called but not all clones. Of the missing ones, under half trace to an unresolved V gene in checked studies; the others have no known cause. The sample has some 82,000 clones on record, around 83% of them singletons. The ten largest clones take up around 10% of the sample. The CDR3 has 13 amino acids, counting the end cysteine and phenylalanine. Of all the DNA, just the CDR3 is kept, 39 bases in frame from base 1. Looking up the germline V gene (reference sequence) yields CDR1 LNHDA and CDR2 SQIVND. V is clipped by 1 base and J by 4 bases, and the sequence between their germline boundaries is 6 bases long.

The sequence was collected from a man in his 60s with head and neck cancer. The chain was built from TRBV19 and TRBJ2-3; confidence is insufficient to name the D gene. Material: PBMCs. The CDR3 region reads CASSIGLADTQYF. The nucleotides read TGTGCCAGTAGTATAGGTCTGGCAGATACGCAGTATTTT.